The source of this T cell receptor beta chain is a study of blood T cell repertoires in COVID-19. Study information: Spain, Italy and the United States supplied samples that represented acute and convalescent COVID-19. T cells, B-cell-depleted T cells, or PBMCs provided the cDNA or gDNA that served as material.

Germline CDR1 and CDR2: LNHDA and SQIVND (reference sequence). V shed 6 bases and J shed 1 base, with 13 bases lying between them. The CDR3 spans 15 residues. The authors' processing: Cell counts per sample came from amplifying reference gene primers. The assay was immunoSEQ multiplex PCR, and TCRdb's table has in-frame clones only and misses some. Clone size and the V and J calls come from that table; the DNA yielded D and trimming. The sample records 150,000 to 200,000 clones, 80% to 90% being singletons. Sequencing was done on a sample of peripheral blood. The chain uses TRBV19 and TRBJ1-5, with D uncertain. The source is a woman aged 55-69 years with COVID-19, enrolled during active disease. CDR3 sequence: CASSRRGGSNQPQHF. The CDR3 DNA is TGTGCCAGTAGCCGACGGGGAGGCAGCAATCAGCCCCAGCATTTT. Supplemented by reference TRBV19 and TRBJ1-5, the full variable domain reads DGGITQSPKYLFRKEGQNVTLSCEQNLNHDAMYWYRQDPGQGLRLIYYSQIVNDFQKGDIAEGYSVSREKKESFPLTVTSAQKNPTAFYLCASSRRGGSNQPQHFGDGTRLSIL.